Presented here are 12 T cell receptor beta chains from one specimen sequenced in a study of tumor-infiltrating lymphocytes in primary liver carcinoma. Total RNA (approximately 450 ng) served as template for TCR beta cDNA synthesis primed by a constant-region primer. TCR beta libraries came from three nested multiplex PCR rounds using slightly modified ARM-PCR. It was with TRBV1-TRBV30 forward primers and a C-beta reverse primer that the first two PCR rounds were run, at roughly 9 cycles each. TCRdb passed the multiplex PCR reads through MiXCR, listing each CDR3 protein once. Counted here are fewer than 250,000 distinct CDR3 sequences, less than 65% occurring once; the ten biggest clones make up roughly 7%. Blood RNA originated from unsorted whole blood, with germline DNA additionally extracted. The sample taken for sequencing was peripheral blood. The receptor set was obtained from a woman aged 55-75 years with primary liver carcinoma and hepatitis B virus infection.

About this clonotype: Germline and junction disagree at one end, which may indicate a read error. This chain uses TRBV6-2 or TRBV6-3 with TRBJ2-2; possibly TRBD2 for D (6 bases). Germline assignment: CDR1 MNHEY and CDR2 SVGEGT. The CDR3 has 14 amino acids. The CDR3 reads CASRHGGAPGELLF. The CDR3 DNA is TGTGCCAGCCGGCATGGAGGGGCCCCCGGGGAGCTGCTTTTT.

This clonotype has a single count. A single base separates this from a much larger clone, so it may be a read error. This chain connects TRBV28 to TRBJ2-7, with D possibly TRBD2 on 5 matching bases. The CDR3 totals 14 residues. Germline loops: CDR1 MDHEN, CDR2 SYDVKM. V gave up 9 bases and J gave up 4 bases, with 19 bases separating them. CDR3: CARSQGDRLYEQYF. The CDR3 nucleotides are TGTGCCAGGAGTCAAGGAGACCGACTATACGAGCAGTACTTC.

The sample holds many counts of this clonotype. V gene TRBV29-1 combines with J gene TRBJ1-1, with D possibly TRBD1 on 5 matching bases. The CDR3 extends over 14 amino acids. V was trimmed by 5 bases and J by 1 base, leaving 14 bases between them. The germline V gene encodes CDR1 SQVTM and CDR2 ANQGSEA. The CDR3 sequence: CSVPFDSPNTEAFF. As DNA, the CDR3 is TGCAGCGTTCCCTTCGACAGCCCGAACACTGAAGCTTTCTTT.

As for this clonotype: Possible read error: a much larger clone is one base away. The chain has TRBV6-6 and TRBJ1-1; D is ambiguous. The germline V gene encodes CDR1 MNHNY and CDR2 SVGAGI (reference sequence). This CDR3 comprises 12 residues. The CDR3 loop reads CAISYGDTEAFF. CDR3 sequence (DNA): TGTGCCATCAGTTACGGGGATACTGAAGCTTTCTTT.

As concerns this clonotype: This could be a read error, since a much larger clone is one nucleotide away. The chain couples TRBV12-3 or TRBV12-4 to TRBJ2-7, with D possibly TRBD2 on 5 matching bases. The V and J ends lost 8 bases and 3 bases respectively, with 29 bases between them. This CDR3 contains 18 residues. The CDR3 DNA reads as TGTGCCAGCTGCGGAAGGTATAGCTCGGGGAATCGCGACTACGAGCAGTACTTC. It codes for CASCGRYSSGNRDYEQYF.

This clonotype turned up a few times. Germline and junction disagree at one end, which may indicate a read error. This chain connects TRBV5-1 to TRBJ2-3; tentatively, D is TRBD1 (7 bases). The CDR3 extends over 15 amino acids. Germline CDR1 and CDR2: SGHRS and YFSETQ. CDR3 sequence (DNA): TGCGCCAGCAGCAACCGACACGGAGGGACAGATATGCAGTATTTT. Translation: CASSNRHGGTDMQYF.

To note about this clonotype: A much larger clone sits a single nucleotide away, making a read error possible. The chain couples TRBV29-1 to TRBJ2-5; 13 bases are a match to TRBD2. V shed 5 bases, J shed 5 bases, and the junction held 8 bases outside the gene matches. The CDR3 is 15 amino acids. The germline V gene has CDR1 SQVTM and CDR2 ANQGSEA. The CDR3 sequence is CSVKSGTSGAETQYF. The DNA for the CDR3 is TGCAGCGTTAAATCCGGGACTAGCGGGGCGGAGACCCAGTACTTC.

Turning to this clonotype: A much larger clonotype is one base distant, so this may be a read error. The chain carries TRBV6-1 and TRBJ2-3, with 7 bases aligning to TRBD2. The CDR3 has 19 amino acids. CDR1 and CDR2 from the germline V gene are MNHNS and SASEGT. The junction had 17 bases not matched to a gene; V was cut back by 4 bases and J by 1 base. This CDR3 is CASSVHGAGDPGGTDTQYF. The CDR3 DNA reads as TGTGCCAGCAGTGTACACGGGGCGGGAGACCCTGGGGGCACAGATACGCAGTATTTT.

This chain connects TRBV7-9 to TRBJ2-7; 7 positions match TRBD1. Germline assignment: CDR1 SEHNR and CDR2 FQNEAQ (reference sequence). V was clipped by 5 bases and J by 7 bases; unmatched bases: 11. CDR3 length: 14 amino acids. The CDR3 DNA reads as TGTGCCAGCAGCGTAACAGGGGCGACTCGGGAGCAGTACTTC. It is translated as CASSVTGATREQYF. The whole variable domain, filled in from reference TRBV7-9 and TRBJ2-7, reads DTGVSQNPRHKITKRGQNVTFRCDPISEHNRLYWYRQTLGQGPEFLTYFQNEAQLEKSRLLSDRFSAERPKGSFSTLEIQRTEQGDSAMYLCASSVTGATREQYFGPGTRLTVT.

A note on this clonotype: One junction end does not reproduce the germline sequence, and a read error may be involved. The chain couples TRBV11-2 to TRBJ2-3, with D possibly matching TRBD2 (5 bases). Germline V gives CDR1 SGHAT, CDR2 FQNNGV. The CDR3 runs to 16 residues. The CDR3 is CDSNHDYLGGTDTQYF. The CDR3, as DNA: TGTGACAGCAACCATGACTACCTCGGGGGCACAGATACGCAGTATTTT. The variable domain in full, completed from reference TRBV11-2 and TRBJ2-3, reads EAGVAQSPRYKIIEKRQSVAFWCNPISGHATLYWYQQILGQGPKLLIQFQNNGVVDDSQLPKDRFSAERLKGVDSTLKIQPAKLEDSAVYLCDSNHDYLGGTDTQYFGPGTRLTVL.

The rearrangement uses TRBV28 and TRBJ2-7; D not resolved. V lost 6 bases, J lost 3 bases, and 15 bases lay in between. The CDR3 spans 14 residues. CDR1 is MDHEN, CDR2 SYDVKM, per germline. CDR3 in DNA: TGTGCCAGCAGGGCCGGACCCCATTTCTACGAGCAGTACTTC. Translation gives CASRAGPHFYEQYF.

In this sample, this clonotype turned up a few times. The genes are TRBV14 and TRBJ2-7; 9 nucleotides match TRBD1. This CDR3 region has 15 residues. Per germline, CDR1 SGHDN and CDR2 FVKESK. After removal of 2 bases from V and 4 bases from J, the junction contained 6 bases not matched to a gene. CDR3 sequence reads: CASSQSDRGGYEQYF. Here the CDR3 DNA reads TGTGCCAGCAGCCAATCGGACAGGGGAGGGTACGAGCAGTACTTC.